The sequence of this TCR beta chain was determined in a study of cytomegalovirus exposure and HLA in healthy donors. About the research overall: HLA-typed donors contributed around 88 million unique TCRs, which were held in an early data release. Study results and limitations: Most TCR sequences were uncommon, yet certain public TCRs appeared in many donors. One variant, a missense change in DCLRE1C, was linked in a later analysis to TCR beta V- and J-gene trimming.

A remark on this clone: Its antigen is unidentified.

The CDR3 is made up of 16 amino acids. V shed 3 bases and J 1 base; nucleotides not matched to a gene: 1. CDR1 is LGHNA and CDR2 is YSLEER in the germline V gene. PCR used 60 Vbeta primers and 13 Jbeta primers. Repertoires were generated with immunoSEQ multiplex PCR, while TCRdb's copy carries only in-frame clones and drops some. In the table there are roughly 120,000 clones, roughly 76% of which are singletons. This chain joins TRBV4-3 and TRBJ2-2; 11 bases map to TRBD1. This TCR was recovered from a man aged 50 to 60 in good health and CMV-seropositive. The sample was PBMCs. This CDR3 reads CASSQGTGGNTGELFF. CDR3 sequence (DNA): TGCGCCAGCAGCCAGGGGACAGGGGGGAACACCGGGGAGCTGTTTTTT.